A single sample gave rise to the 9 T cell receptor beta chains below, sequenced in a study of blood T cell repertoires in COVID-19. TCRdb's copy holds only in-frame clones and misses some; the assay was immunoSEQ multiplex PCR. The sample includes some 110,000 clones, roughly 90% seen only once; the top ten take 7.7%. The sequenced material came from peripheral blood. The receptor set was obtained from a human donor in a cohort sampled during active COVID-19.

The chain has TRBV29-1 and TRBJ1-2; D unresolved. Per germline, CDR1 SQVTM and CDR2 ANQGSEA. V was clipped by 4 bases and J by 0 bases, with 12 bases between them. CDR3 length: 14 amino acids. CDR3 in amino acids: CSVANSGANYGYTF. In nucleotides, the CDR3 is TGCAGCGTTGCAAACTCTGGAGCTAACTATGGCTACACCTTC.

V is TRBV15 and J is TRBJ2-1, with 9 positions matching TRBD2. Germline V lookup: CDR1 LNHNV, CDR2 YYDKDF (reference sequence). The CDR3 extends over 16 amino acids. The J segment lost 9 bases and the V segment lost 0 bases, leaving 9 bases of the junction unmatched. The CDR3 DNA follows: TGTGCCACCAGCAGAGAGATAGGGAGCGGGGGGAGTGAGCAGTTCTTC. Amino acid sequence: CATSREIGSGGSEQFF.

CDR3 amino acids: CASSIETRGSYNEQFF. CDR3 bases: TGTGCCAGTAGTATCGAAACGCGCGGGAGCTACAATGAGCAGTTCTTC. V is TRBV19 and J is TRBJ2-1; 7 nucleotides agree with TRBD2. Germline V gene lookup returns CDR1 LNHDA and CDR2 SQIVND (reference sequence). The CDR3 totals 16 residues. Trimming removed 3 bases from V and 3 bases from J; junction bases left unmatched: 8.

CDR3 sequence: CASTKSIAGENTIYF. The CDR3 bases are TGTGCCAGCACCAAGAGTATTGCGGGGGAAAACACCATATATTTT. The chain uses TRBV6-5 and TRBJ1-3; D perhaps matches TRBD1 (5 bases). CDR3 size: 15 residues. Germline V CDR1 and CDR2: MNHEY, SVGAGI. V lost 7 bases to trimming and J lost 6 bases, with 19 bases between them.

V is TRBV7-9 and J is TRBJ1-5; D gene unclear. There are 16 residues in the CDR3. Trimming pared 4 bases from V and 9 bases from J, leaving 22 bases between. CDR1 is SEHNR and CDR2 is FQNEAQ in the germline V gene (reference sequence). This CDR3 reads CASSSTPGSREAPQHF. DNA for the CDR3: TGTGCCAGCAGCTCAACACCCGGGAGTCGGGAAGCGCCCCAGCATTTT.

The chain combines TRBV5-4 with TRBJ2-1; D is undetermined. The germline CDR1 and CDR2 sequences are SGHNT and YYREEE (reference sequence). CDR3 length: 15 residues. V lost 0 bases to trimming and J lost 0 bases, with 7 bases between them. For the CDR3, the DNA is TGTGCCAGCAGCTTGGACCCGAGCTCCTACAATGAGCAGTTCTTC. It translates to CASSLDPSSYNEQFF.

CDR3 nucleotide sequence: TGTGCCAGCAGTCCCGGGACTAGCGGGAGCTACGAGCAGTACTTC. It specifies CASSPGTSGSYEQYF. This chain joins TRBV6-5 and TRBJ2-7, with 14 bases that match TRBD2. Looked up from germline, CDR1 is MNHEY and CDR2 is SVGAGI. Trimming cost V 5 bases and J 3 bases; bases outside gene matches: 3. CDR3 length: 15 amino acids.

The chain couples TRBV14 to TRBJ1-2, with 11 nucleotides matching TRBD1. This CDR3 region has 18 residues. The V gene end was trimmed by 0 bases and the J gene end by 4 bases; junction bases not matched to a gene: 10. The germline V gene encodes CDR1 SGHDN and CDR2 FVKESK. The CDR3: CASSQDGPDRGRGYGYTF. The CDR3 DNA is TGTGCCAGCAGCCAAGATGGCCCGGACAGGGGGCGCGGCTATGGCTACACCTTC.

The rearrangement joins TRBV27 to TRBJ2-7; 15 bases are shared with TRBD2. The CDR3 runs to 18 residues. The germline CDR1 and CDR2 sequences are MNHEY and SMNVEV (reference sequence). Unmatched junction bases numbered 11, after V lost 5 bases and J lost 3 bases. The CDR3 DNA reads as TGTGCCAGCAGTCGACTCGCCGGGACTAGCGGGAGGCACTACGAGCAGTACTTC. This codes for CASSRLAGTSGRHYEQYF.